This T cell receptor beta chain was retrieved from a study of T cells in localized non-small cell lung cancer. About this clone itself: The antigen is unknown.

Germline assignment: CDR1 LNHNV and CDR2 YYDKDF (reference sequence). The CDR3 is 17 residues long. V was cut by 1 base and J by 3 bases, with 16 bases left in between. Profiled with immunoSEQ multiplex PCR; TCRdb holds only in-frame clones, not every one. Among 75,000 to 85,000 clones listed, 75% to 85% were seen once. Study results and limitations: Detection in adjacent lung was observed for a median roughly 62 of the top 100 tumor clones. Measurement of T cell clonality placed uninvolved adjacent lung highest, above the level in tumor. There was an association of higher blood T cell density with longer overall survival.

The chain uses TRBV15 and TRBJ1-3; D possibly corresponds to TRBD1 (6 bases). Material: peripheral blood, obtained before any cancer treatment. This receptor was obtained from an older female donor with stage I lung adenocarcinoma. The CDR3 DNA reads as TGTGCCACCAGCAGAGGAACCACAGGGTTTGTTGGAAACACCATATATTTT. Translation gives CATSRGTTGFVGNTIYF.